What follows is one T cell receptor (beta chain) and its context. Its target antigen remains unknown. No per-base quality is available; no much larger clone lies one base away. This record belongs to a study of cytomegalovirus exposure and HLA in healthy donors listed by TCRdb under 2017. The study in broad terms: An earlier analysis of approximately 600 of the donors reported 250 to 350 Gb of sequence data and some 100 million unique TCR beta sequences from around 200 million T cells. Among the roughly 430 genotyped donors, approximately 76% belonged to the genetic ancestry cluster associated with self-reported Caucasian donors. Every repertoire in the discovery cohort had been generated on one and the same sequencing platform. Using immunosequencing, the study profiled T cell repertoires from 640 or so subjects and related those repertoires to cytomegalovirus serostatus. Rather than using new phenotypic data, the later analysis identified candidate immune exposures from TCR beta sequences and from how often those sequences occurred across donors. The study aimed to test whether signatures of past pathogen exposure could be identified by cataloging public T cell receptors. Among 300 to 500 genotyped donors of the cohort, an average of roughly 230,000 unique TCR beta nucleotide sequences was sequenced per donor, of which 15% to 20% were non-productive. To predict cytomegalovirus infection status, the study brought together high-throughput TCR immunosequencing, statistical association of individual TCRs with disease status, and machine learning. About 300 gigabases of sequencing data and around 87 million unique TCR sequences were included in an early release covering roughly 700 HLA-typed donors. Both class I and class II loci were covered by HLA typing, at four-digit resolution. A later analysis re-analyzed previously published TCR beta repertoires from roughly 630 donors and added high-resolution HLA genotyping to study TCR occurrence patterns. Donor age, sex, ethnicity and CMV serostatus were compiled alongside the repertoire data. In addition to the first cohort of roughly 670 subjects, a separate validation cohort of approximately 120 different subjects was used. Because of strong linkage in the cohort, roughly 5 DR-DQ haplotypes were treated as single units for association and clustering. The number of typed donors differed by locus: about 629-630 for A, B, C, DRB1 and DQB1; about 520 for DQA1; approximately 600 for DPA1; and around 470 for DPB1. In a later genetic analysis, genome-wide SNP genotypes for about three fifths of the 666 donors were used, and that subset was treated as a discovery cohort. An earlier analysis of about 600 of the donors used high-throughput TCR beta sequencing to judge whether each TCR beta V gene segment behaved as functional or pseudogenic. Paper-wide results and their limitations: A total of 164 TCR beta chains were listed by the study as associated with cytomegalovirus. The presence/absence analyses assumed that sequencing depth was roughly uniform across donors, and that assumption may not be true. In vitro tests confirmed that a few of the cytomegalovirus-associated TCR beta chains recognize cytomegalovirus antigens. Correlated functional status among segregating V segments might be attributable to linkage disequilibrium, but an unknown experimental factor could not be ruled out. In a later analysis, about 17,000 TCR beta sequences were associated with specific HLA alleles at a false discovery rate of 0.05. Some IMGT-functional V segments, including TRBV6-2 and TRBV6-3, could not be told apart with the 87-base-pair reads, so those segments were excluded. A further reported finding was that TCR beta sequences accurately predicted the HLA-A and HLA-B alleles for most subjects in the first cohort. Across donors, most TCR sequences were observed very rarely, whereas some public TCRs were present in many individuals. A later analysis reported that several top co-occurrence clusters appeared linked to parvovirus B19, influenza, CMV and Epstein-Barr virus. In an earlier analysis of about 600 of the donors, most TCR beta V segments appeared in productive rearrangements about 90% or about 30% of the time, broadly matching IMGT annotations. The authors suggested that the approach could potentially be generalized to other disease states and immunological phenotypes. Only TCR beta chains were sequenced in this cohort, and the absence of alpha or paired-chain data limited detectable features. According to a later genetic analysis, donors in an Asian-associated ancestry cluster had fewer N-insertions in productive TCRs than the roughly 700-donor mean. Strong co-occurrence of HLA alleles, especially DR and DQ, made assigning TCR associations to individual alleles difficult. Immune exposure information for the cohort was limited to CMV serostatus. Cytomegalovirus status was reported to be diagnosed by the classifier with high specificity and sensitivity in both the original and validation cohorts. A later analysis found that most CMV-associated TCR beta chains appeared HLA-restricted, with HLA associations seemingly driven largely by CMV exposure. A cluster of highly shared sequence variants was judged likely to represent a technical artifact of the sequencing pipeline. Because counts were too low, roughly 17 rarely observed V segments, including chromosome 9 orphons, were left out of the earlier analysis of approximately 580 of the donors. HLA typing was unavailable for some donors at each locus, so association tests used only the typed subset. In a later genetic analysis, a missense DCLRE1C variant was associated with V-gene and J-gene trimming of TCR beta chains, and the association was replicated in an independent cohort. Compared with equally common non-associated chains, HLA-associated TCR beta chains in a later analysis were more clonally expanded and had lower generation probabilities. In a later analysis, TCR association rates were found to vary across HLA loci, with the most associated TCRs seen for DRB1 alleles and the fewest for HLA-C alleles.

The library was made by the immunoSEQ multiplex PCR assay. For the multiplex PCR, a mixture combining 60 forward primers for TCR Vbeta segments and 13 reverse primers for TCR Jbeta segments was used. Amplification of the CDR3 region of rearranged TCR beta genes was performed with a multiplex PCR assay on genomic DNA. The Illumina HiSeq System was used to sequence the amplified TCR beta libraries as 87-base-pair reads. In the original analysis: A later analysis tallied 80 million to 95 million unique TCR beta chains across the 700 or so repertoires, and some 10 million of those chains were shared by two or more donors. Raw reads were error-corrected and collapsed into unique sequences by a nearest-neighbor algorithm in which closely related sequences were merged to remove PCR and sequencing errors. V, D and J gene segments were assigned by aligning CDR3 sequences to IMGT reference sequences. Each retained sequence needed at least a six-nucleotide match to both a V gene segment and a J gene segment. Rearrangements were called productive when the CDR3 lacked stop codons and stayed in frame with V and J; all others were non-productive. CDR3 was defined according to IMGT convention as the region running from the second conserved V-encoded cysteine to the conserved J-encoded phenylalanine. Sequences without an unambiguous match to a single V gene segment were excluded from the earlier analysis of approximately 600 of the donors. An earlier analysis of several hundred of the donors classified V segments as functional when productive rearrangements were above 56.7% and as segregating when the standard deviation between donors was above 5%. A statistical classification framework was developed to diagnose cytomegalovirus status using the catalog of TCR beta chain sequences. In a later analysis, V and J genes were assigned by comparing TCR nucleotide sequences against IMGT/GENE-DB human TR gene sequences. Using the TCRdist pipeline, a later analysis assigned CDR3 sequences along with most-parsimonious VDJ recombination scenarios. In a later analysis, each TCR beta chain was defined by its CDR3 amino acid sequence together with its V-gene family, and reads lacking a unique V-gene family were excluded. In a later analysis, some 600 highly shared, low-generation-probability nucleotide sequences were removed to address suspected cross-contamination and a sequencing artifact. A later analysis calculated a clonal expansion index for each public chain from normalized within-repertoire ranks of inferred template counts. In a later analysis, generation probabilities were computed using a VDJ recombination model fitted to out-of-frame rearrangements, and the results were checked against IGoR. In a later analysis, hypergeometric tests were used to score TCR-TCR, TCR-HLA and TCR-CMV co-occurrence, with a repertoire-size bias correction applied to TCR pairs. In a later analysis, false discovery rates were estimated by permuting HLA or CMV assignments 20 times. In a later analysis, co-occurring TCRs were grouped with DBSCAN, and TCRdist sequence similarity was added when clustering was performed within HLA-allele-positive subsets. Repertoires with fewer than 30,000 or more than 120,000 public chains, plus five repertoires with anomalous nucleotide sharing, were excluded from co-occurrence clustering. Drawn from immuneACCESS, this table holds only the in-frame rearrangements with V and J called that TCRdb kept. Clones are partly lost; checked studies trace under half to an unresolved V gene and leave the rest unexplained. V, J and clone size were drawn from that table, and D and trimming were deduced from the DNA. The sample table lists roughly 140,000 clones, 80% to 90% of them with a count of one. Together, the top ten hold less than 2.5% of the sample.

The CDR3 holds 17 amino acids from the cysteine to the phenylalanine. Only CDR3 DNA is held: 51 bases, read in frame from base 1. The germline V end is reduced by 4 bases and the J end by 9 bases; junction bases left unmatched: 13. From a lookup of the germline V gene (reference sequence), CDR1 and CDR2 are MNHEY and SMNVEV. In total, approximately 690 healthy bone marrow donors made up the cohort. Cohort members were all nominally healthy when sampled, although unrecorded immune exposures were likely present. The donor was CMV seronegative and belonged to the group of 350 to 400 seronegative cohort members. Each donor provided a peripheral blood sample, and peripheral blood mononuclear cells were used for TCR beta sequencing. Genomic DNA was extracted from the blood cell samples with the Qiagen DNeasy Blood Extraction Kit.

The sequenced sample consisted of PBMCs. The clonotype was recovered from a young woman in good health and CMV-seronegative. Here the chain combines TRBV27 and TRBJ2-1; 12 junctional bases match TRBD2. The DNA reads TGTGCCAGCAGTTCGCCAGCTAGCGGGAGGGGTCATGGTGAGCAGTTCTTC. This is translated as CASSSPASGRGHGEQFF.